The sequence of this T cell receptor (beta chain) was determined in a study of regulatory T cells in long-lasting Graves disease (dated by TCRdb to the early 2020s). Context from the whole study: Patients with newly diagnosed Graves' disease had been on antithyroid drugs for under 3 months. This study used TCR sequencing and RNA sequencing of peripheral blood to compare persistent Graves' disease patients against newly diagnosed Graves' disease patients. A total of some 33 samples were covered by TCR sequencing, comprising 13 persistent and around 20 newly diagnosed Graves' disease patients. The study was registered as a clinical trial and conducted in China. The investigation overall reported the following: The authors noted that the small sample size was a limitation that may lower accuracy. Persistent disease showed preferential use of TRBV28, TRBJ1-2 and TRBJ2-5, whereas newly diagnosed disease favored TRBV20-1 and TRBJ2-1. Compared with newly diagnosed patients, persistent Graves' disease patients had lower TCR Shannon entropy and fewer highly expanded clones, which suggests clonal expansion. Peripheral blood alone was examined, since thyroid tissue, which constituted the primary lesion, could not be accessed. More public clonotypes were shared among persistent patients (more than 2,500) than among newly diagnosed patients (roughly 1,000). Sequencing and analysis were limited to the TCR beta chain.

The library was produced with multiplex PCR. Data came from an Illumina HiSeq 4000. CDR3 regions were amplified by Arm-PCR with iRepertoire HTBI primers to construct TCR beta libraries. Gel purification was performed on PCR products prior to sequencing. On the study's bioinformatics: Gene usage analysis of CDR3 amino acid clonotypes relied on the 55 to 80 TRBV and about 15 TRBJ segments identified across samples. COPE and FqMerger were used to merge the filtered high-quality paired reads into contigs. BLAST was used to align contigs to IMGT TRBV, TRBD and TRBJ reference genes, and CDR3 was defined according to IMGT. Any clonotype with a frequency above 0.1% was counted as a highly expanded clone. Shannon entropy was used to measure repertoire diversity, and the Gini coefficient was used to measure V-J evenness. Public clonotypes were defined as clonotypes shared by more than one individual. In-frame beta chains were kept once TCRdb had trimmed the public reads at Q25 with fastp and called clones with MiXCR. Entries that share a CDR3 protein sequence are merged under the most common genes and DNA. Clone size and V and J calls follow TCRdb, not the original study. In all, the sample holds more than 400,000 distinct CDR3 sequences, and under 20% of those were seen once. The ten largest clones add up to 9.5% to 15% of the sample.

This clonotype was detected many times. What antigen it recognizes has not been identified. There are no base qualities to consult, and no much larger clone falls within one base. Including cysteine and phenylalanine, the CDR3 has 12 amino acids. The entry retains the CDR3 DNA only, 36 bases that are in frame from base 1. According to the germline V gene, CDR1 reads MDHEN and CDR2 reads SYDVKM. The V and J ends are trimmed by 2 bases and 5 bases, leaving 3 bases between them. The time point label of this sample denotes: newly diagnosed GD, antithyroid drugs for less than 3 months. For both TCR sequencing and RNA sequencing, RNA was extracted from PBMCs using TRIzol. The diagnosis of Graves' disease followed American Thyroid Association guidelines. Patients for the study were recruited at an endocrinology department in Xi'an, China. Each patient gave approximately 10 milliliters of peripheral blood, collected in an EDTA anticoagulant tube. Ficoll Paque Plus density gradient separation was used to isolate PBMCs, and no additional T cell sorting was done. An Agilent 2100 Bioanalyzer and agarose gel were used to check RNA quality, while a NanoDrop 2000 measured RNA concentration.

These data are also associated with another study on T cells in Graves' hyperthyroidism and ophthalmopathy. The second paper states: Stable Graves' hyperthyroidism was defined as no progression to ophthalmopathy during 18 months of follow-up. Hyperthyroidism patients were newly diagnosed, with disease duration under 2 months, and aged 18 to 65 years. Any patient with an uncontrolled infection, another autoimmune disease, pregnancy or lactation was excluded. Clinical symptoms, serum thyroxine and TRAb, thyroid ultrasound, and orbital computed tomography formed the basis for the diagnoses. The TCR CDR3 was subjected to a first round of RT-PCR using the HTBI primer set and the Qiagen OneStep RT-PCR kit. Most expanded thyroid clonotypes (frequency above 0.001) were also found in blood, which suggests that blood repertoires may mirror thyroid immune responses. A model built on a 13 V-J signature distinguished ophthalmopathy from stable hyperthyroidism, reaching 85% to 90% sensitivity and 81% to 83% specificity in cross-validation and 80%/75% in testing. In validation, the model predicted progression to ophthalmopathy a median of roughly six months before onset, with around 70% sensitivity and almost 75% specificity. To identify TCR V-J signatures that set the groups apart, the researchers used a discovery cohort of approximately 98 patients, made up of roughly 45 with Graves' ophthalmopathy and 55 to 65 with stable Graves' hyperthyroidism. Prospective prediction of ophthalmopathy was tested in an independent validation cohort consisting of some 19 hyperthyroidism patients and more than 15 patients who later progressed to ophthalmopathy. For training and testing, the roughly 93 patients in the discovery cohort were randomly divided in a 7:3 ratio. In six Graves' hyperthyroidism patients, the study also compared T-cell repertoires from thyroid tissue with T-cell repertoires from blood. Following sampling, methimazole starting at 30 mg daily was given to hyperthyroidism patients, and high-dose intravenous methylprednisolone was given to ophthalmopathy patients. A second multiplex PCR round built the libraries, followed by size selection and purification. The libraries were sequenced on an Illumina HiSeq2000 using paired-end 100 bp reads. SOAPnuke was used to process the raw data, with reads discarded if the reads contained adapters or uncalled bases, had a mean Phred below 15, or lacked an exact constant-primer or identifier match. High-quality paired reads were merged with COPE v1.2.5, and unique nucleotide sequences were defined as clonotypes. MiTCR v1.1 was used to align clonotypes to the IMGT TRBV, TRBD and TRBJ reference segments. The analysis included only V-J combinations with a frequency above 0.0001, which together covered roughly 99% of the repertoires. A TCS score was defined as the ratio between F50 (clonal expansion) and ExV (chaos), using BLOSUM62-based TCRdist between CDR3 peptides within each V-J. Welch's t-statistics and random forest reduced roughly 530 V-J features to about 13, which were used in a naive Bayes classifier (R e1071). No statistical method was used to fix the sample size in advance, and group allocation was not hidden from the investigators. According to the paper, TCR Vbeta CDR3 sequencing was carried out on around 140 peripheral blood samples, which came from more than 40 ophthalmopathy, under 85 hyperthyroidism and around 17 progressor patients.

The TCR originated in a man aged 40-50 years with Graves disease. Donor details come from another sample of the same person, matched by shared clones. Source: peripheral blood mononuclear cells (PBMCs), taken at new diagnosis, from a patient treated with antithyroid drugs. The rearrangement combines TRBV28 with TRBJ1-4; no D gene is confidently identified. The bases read TGTGCCAGCAGTTTAAGAAATGAAAAACTGTTTTTT. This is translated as CASSLRNEKLFF.